This TCR beta chain was captured in a study of post-analysis software for immune sequencing data (dated by TCRdb to about 2015). As for the study more broadly: The recorded disease courses included relapsing-remitting, secondary progressive and progressive-relapsing multiple sclerosis, and some patients had no subtype annotation. The patient repertoires were compared against more than 10 previously published healthy control repertoires obtained from donors aged roughly 6 to 28 years. A subset of samples was prepared in parallel using single-end sample barcoding, then pooled and co-amplified after Illumina adapter ligation. Study-level results and caveats: Direct clustering with F measure revealed strong co-clustering of samples prepared in the same batch, which led to a batch-effect correction. Four or five TRBV segments, including TRBV5-6, TRBV5-1 and TRBV20-1, were significantly more frequent in patients than controls. Multiple sclerosis patients had significantly lower normalized Chao1 diversity than controls, a result that suggests substantial peripheral T-cell clonal expansion. The multiple sclerosis patient group was slightly younger than the control group.

This clonotype was detected a few times. Its antigen target is currently unknown. No clone much larger than this one lies a single base away; base qualities are absent. Libraries were built with PCR. Reads for this sample came from an Illumina HiSeq 2500. To reduce PCR and sequencing biases, unique molecular identifiers were built into the TCR beta cDNA libraries. Roughly 0.5 million cDNA molecules were obtained per 1 to 10 million input T cells, so each molecule approximated one T cell. The patient libraries were prepared and sequenced using the same protocol as the earlier healthy control dataset. Within a given batch, samples were prepared together, multiplexed and sequenced on the same HiSeq lane. The original pipeline was this. MIGEC handled the raw barcoded reads, throwing out single-read molecular identifier groups before consensus assembly and CDR3 extraction. VDJtools was used for post-analysis of the clonotype tables, and diversity was normalized by down-sampling every dataset to the size of the smallest sample. In repertoire overlap clustering, CDR3 amino acid sequences, but not nucleotide sequences, were matched to correct batch-related cross-sample contamination. TCRdb reprocessed the public reads (quality trimming at Q25 with fastp, clone calling with MiXCR) and kept in-frame beta chains. Each CDR3 protein appears once, grouped with its most common genes and DNA. The V and J calls, along with clone size, are taken from TCRdb and not from the paper's own processing. Recorded for this sample are 380,000 or so distinct CDR3 sequences; 30% to 45% of them occurred a single time. Of the sample, 13% is held by the ten largest clones.

Measured from the cysteine to the phenylalanine, the CDR3 is 18 residues long. The only DNA kept is the CDR3, 54 bases in frame from the first base. V lost 3 bases and J lost 0 bases, and the count of bases not matched to a germline gene is 6. The germline V gene supplies CDR1 KGHDR and CDR2 SFDVKD. TCR beta repertoires were profiled from peripheral blood of 13 young patients with multiple sclerosis to demonstrate the VDJtools post-analysis software. The patients with multiple sclerosis were children and adolescents between roughly 6 and 17 years of age. Rearrangement joined TRBV24-1 to TRBJ2-6, with 8 bases in between that match TRBD1. This TCR came from a girl between 10 and 17 years old with multiple sclerosis. The sequenced sample consisted of blood. The bases are TGTGCCACCAGTGATGCCGGGACAGGTGTCTCTGGGGCCAACGTCCTGACTTTC. Translated, it reads CATSDAGTGVSGANVLTF.